This TCR beta chain appears in the sequencing data of a study of T cell responses to AZD1222 COVID-19 vaccine. For the study at large: Second-dose recipients at about 4 or about 12 weeks were treated as one pooled group.

Whole-study results and caveats: After two AZD1222 doses, spike-specific TCR breadth and depth rose versus day 0. The donors showed a predominance of white British ancestry and of females, with possible underestimation of clonal diversity.

Sequencing used immunoSEQ multiplex PCR; TCRdb keeps in-frame clones, though not all of them. The profile shows 60,000 to 100,000 clones, 87% of them singletons. Trimming removed 4 bases at V and 7 bases at J, with 13 bases between. Germline values: CDR1 LNHDA, CDR2 SQIVND (reference sequence). The CDR3 covers 14 residues. A remark on this clone: Its antigen remains unidentified.

The chain combines TRBV19 with TRBJ1-4; D not resolved. The sample here was peripheral blood, taken on day 0 of AZD1222 vaccination. The TCR was taken from an adult in good health. In DNA, the CDR3 is TGTGCCAGTAGTAACCCGCGGGTCACTGAAAAACTGTTTTTT. Encoded protein: CASSNPRVTEKLFF.